A single sample gave rise to the 21 T cell receptor beta chains below, sequenced in a study of molecular identifiers for immune sequencing clone quantification. TCRdb re-called the PCR reads with MiXCR, one entry per CDR3 protein. In the table there are hundreds of thousands of distinct CDR3 sequences, 25% of which are singletons. The sequencing sample was made of naive CD8+ T cells from blood, with Jurkat cell RNA spiked in. Regarding subset: FACS-sorted CD8+CD4-CCR7+CD45RA+ naive T cells. The receptor set was obtained from a human donor in good health. Some libraries in this study had Jurkat cell RNA spiked in.

Many counts were recorded for this clonotype. V usage is TRBV7-9 and J usage is TRBJ1-1; D call uncertain. There are 13 residues in the CDR3. V was cut by 5 bases and J by 5 bases, with 12 bases left in between. CDR1 is SEHNR and CDR2 is FQNEAQ in the germline V gene (reference sequence). The CDR3 sequence is CASSELHGTEAFF. The CDR3 region has the DNA TGTGCCAGCAGCGAACTGCACGGTACTGAAGCTTTCTTT.

Of note for this clonotype: This may arise from a read error, as a much more abundant clone is one base away. The genes are TRBV7-9 and TRBJ1-1; a weak D match, TRBD1 (6 bases). The V gene's germline CDR1 is SEHNR and CDR2 FQNEAQ (reference sequence). Trimming took 10 bases from V and 3 from J, leaving 18 bases between them. The length of the CDR3 is 14 residues. The CDR3 coding sequence is TGTGCCAACAGACAACAGGGATCCGACACTGAAGCTTTCTTT. This encodes CANRQQGSDTEAFF.

This clonotype was detected ten times or more. The V and J genes are TRBV12-3 or TRBV12-4 and TRBJ1-1; TRBD1 matches 7 bases. The CDR3 is 16 residues long. The junction had 12 bases not matched to a gene; V was cut back by 5 bases and J by 3 bases. Here the CDR3 reads CASSATTGYTDTEAFF. The CDR3 nucleotides are TGTGCCAGCAGTGCAACGACAGGGTATACGGACACTGAAGCTTTCTTT.

This clonotype was counted many times. The chain has TRBV30 and TRBJ1-6; D ambiguous. V lost 3 bases to trimming and J lost 7 bases, with 10 bases between them. CDR3 size: 13 residues. Germline-derived CDR1 and CDR2 are GTSNPN and SVGIG (reference sequence). The CDR3 DNA reads as TGTGCCTGGAGCTCCGGTTGGAATTCACCCCTCCACTTT. Amino acids: CAWSSGWNSPLHF.

Details on this clonotype: A read error is possible here, since a much larger clone lies one base away. This rearrangement joins TRBV28 to TRBJ2-2; 9 bases match TRBD2. The germline CDR1 and CDR2 sequences are MDHEN and SYDVKM. CDR3 length: 17 residues. The ends lost 6 bases at V and 3 bases at J; junction bases unmatched: 11. In DNA, the CDR3 is TGTGCCAGCAGACGACACAGCGGGAGGTTATACACCGGGGAGCTGTTTTTT. Translation: CASRRHSGRLYTGELFF.

In its sample, this clonotype was seen many times. V is TRBV2 and J is TRBJ2-1; TRBD1 agrees at 8 bases. V trimming: 5 bases; J trimming: 4 bases; junction bases outside the gene matches: 7. The CDR3 contains 15 residues. Germline CDR1 SNHLY, CDR2 FYNNEI. The CDR3 here is CASSPSGGGYNEQFF. The CDR3 coding sequence is TGTGCCAGCAGTCCCTCAGGGGGCGGTTACAATGAGCAGTTCTTC.

This chain links TRBV7-9 with TRBJ2-1; D may match TRBD1 or TRBD2 (6 bases each). The V gene's germline CDR1 is SEHNR and CDR2 FQNEAQ (reference sequence). This CDR3 comprises 13 residues. V was trimmed by 4 bases and J by 11 bases, leaving 15 bases between them. CDR3 sequence (DNA): TGTGCCAGCAGCTCTAGCGTGCAGGGGAAGCAGTTCTTC. Amino acid sequence: CASSSSVQGKQFF. The whole variable domain, remainder taken from reference TRBV7-9 and TRBJ2-1, is DTGVSQNPRHKITKRGQNVTFRCDPISEHNRLYWYRQTLGQGPEFLTYFQNEAQLEKSRLLSDRFSAERPKGSFSTLEIQRTEQGDSAMYLCASSSSVQGKQFFGPGTRLTVL.

The rearrangement joins TRBV4-1 to TRBJ2-7; D might be TRBD1 or TRBD2, each matching 5 bases. The V end lost 5 bases, the J end lost 2 bases, and 16 bases lay between the germline ends. The CDR3 is made up of 15 amino acids. Germline V CDR1 and CDR2: MGHRA, YSYEKL. The CDR3 here is CASSLHRDGPYEQYF. For the CDR3, the DNA is TGCGCCAGCAGCTTGCACCGGGACGGTCCCTACGAGCAGTACTTC.

The chain has TRBV5-6 and TRBJ2-7; the match to TRBD2 covers 15 bases. Trimming removed 3 bases from V and 7 bases from J; junction bases left unmatched: 14. The CDR3 runs 18 residues. Germline loops: CDR1 SGHDT, CDR2 YYEEEE. CDR3: CASSYGLAGGHRVWEQYF. The CDR3 nucleotides read TGTGCCAGCAGCTATGGACTAGCGGGAGGGCACCGGGTCTGGGAGCAGTACTTC. Variable domain in full (rest from reference TRBV5-6 and TRBJ2-7): DAGVTQSPTHLIKTRGQQVTLRCSPKSGHDTVSWYQQALGQGPQFIFQYYEEEERQRGNFPDRFSGHQFPNYSSELNVNALLLGDSALYLCASSYGLAGGHRVWEQYFGPGTRLTVT.

A remark on this clonotype: The germline gene is not matched at one end of the junction; a read error may be the cause. The gene calls are TRBV27 and TRBJ1-5; D call uncertain. Germline CDR1 MNHEY, CDR2 SMNVEV (reference sequence). This CDR3 contains 12 residues. This CDR3 is CTSSPHGQPQHF. CDR3 in DNA: TGTACCAGCAGTCCCCACGGTCAGCCCCAGCATTTT.

The sample holds a few counts of this clonotype. V usage is TRBV27 and J usage is TRBJ1-6, with D possibly being TRBD1 (5 bases). CDR1 and CDR2 (germline): MNHEY, SMNVEV (reference sequence). Trimming removed 0 bases at V and 9 bases at J, with 15 bases between. This CDR3 region has 16 residues. DNA for the CDR3: TGTGCCAGCAGTTTATCGCAGGGCCCCCTTGGTTCACCCCTCCACTTT. Translated, it gives CASSLSQGPLGSPLHF.

Comments on this clonotype: At one end, the junction sequence differs from germline, possibly due to a read error. The chain combines TRBV2 with TRBJ2-1; 7 nucleotides align to TRBD2. The length of the CDR3 is 14 residues. Looked up from germline, CDR1 is SNHLY and CDR2 is FYNNEI. CDR3 sequence reads: CASGDASGENEQFF. The CDR3 nucleotides read TGTGCCAGCGGTGATGCTAGCGGCGAGAATGAGCAGTTCTTC.

In its sample, this clonotype was seen a few times. A much larger clone differs from this one at a single base, so this may be a read error. The V gene is TRBV6-1, the J gene TRBJ1-1; D unresolved. V was shortened by 0 bases and J by 5 bases, with 10 bases between the two germline ends. Germline lookup yields CDR1 MNHNS and CDR2 SASEGT. The CDR3 length is 14 residues. The CDR3: CASSEARAPTEAFF. CDR3 nucleotide sequence: TGTGCCAGCAGTGAAGCGAGGGCACCAACTGAAGCTTTCTTT.

This clonotype was counted ten times or more. V usage is TRBV15 and J usage is TRBJ2-5; D unresolved. Trimming left V 4 bases short and J 2 bases short, with 11 bases between. CDR1 is LNHNV and CDR2 is YYDKDF in the germline V gene (reference sequence). This CDR3 is built from 14 residues. In DNA, the CDR3 is TGTGCCACCAGCACACTGGGTGTACAAGAGACCCAGTACTTC. Translating gives CATSTLGVQETQYF.

In this sample, this clonotype turned up a few times. The chain couples TRBV7-2 to TRBJ2-7; TRBD2 matches at 7 bases. Germline CDR1 SGHTA, CDR2 FQGNSA. The junction had 11 bases not matched to a gene; V was cut back by 6 bases and J by 3 bases. The CDR3 runs to 15 residues. The CDR3 region is CASRYLAVPSYEQYF. The CDR3 DNA follows: TGTGCCAGCAGATACCTAGCGGTTCCGAGCTACGAGCAGTACTTC.

V and J are TRBV7-9 and TRBJ2-1; 10 nucleotides align to TRBD2. V lost 5 bases to trimming and J lost 3 bases; unmatched junction nucleotides: 7. The CDR3 extends over 16 amino acids. Germline V CDR1 and CDR2: SEHNR, FQNEAQ (reference sequence). The CDR3 nucleotides read TGTGCCAGCAGCCCACTAGCGGGGAAACTCTACAATGAGCAGTTCTTC. Amino acids: CASSPLAGKLYNEQFF.

This sequence joins TRBV29-1 and TRBJ2-1; a weak D match, TRBD1 (6 bases). The germline gives CDR1 SQVTM, CDR2 ANQGSEA. Deletions cut 2 bases from V and 6 bases from J, with 17 bases between. The CDR3 sequence is 15 residues long. CDR3 residues: CSVEQLRGRGNEQFF. DNA for the CDR3: TGCAGCGTTGAACAACTCCGGGGCAGGGGCAATGAGCAGTTCTTC.

This clonotype was seen a few times. The V call is TRBV4-3, the J call TRBJ2-3; possibly TRBD1 for D (6 bases). The CDR3 runs 14 residues. CDR1 is LGHNA and CDR2 is YSLEER in the germline V gene. V shed 0 bases and J shed 5 bases, with 9 bases lying between them. The CDR3 DNA is TGCGCCAGCAGCCAAGATTCCAGGGGAGATACGCAGTATTTT. It yields the protein CASSQDSRGDTQYF.

A remark on this clonotype: At one end, the junction sequence differs from germline, possibly due to a read error. The V and J genes are TRBV27 and TRBJ2-1; 13 nucleotides match TRBD2. This CDR3 is 15 amino acids long. Germline assignment: CDR1 MNHEY and CDR2 SMNVEV (reference sequence). CDR3 region: CASRKGLAGLGERFF. Written as DNA, the CDR3 is TGTGCCAGCAGGAAGGGACTAGCGGGACTCGGTGAGCGGTTCTTC.

Ten or more counts support this clonotype. The V call is TRBV9, the J call TRBJ2-1; D is possibly TRBD1 or TRBD2 (5 bases each). The CDR3 contains 15 residues. With 0 bases removed from V and 5 bases from J, the gap between germline ends came to 12 bases. CDR1 is SGDLS and CDR2 is YYNGEE in the germline V gene. This CDR3 reads CASSVEDGGDNEQFF. In nucleotides, the CDR3 is TGTGCCAGCAGCGTAGAGGATGGGGGAGACAATGAGCAGTTCTTC. The entire variable domain, with the rest obtained from reference TRBV9 and TRBJ2-1, is as follows: DSGVTQTPKHLITATGQRVTLRCSPRSGDLSVYWYQQSLDQGLQFLIQYYNGEERAKGNILERFSAQQFPDLHSELNLSSLELGDSALYFCASSVEDGGDNEQFFGPGTRLTVL.

This clonotype was detected only once. In DNA form, the CDR3 reads TGTGCCAGCAGGGGTCGGGTAGCGGGAGAGTCCGAGAAGGTAACAGATACGCAGTATTTT. This translates into CASRGRVAGESEKVTDTQYF. The V and J genes are TRBV2 and TRBJ2-3; TRBD2 matches at 9 bases. The CDR3 loop spans 20 amino acids. Germline V gives CDR1 SNHLY, CDR2 FYNNEI. After removal of 6 bases from V and 3 bases from J, the junction contained 22 bases not matched to a gene.